These 23 T cell receptor beta chains originate from one sample sequenced in a study of T cells expressing NK-cell markers. TCRdb re-called the 5' RACE reads and catalogs CDR3 proteins one per entry, DNA excluded. The listing contains roughly 380,000 distinct CDR3 sequences. The sequenced material came from blood T cells: a sorted CD56 or NKG2C T cell subset, CD4+ or CD8+ T cells, or bulk PBMC T cells (not recorded which). The receptor set was obtained from a man aged 18 to 69 in good health.

The chain uses TRBV6-2 or TRBV6-3 and TRBJ1-1. CDR1 is MNHEY, CDR2 SVGEGT, per germline. This CDR3 contains 13 residues. The CDR3 is CASSYNGNTEAFF.

The chain is built from TRBV6-1 and TRBJ1-5; TCRdb returns TRBD1, unconfirmable since there is no DNA. CDR1 and CDR2 from the germline V gene are MNHNS and SASEGT. The CDR3 totals 14 residues. This CDR3 reads CASKHGTVNQPQHF.

The CDR3 loop reads CASEPFRGARYEQFF. The J gene is TRBJ2-1, the V gene TRBV3-1; TCRdb's D call, TRBD1, is unchecked because there is no DNA. Germline-derived CDR1 and CDR2 are LGHDT and YNNKEL (reference sequence). This CDR3 region has 15 residues.

This chain links TRBV5-8 with TRBJ1-1; the D call of TRBD1 rests on TCRdb alone, since no DNA is present to check it. The CDR3 sequence is 13 residues long. Germline CDR1 SGHTS, CDR2 YDEGEE. The CDR3 sequence is CASRSNSGREAFF.

The rearrangement links TRBV6-6 to TRBJ1-3; TCRdb outputs TRBD1, but without DNA this stays unchecked. Per the germline V gene, CDR1 is MNHNY and CDR2 is SVGAGI (reference sequence). The CDR3 runs 13 residues. CDR3 protein: CASKSGAGNTIYF.

V usage is TRBV11-2 and J usage is TRBJ2-7; lacking DNA, the TRBD2 call made by TCRdb goes unchecked. Germline loops: CDR1 SGHAT, CDR2 FQNNGV. The CDR3 runs 18 residues. CDR3 protein: CASSPIRRATGKNYEQYF.

The rearrangement joins TRBV7-2 to TRBJ2-7; as DNA is missing, the TRBD1 call by TCRdb cannot be tested. The CDR3 is 14 residues long. Germline lookup yields CDR1 SGHTA and CDR2 FQGNSA. CDR3 region: CASSSYRGSREQYF.

CDR3 amino acids: CASSPVGFTQYF. The chain uses TRBV28 and TRBJ2-3. CDR1 and CDR2 (germline): MDHEN, SYDVKM. This CDR3 has 12 residues.

The chain is built from TRBV20-1 and TRBJ1-1. Germline-derived CDR1 and CDR2 are DFQATT and SNEGSKA (reference sequence). The CDR3 has 12 residues. The CDR3 region is CSASNRVAEAFF.

This chain joins TRBV5-1 and TRBJ2-7; with no DNA, the TCRdb D assignment of TRBD1 cannot be verified. The CDR3 totals 15 residues. Germline V gene lookup returns CDR1 SGHRS and CDR2 YFSETQ. The CDR3 sequence: CASSSRQGTTYEQYF.

The chain recombines TRBV7-8 with TRBJ2-5; TCRdb names TRBD1, which stays unverified in the absence of DNA. Germline assignment: CDR1 SGHVS and CDR2 FQNEAQ. There are 15 residues in the CDR3. CDR3: CASSLRGHGGETQYF.

The gene calls are TRBV20-1 and TRBJ1-5. CDR3 length: 13 residues. Germline CDR1 and CDR2: DFQATT and SNEGSKA (reference sequence). The CDR3 here is CSAILGNNQPQHF.

This chain links TRBV7-3 with TRBJ1-1; lacking DNA, the TRBD1 call made by TCRdb goes unchecked. Germline V lookup: CDR1 SGHTA, CDR2 FQGTGA. The CDR3 is made up of 14 amino acids. CDR3: CASSRGGGNTEAFF.

This chain uses TRBV18 with TRBJ2-1. Germline CDR1 is KGHSH and CDR2 is LQKENI. The CDR3 spans 17 residues. The CDR3 sequence: CASSPLAARNSYNEQFF.

This chain links TRBV18 with TRBJ2-1. Germline CDR1 reads KGHSH; CDR2 reads LQKENI. This CDR3 spans 15 amino acids. The CDR3 is CASSPPGRLYNEQFF.

The gene calls are TRBV20-1 and TRBJ2-2; with no DNA, the TCRdb D assignment of TRBD1 cannot be verified. The CDR3 spans 14 residues. Germline lookup yields CDR1 DFQATT and CDR2 SNEGSKA (reference sequence). The CDR3 protein is CSVADRGFTGELFF.

V and J are TRBV24-1 and TRBJ1-1. This CDR3 is 16 amino acids long. Germline V gene data show CDR1 as KGHDR and CDR2 as SFDVKD. Here the CDR3 reads CATSDLNGDLNTEAFF.

The chain recombines TRBV29-1 with TRBJ2-3; TCRdb outputs TRBD2, but without DNA this stays unchecked. The CDR3 loop spans 14 amino acids. Germline V gives CDR1 SQVTM, CDR2 ANQGSEA. CDR3: CSVVTSGRTDTQYF.

The J gene is TRBJ1-5, the V gene TRBV2; TCRdb returns TRBD1, unconfirmable since there is no DNA. Per germline, CDR1 SNHLY and CDR2 FYNNEI. The CDR3 covers 15 residues. CDR3 loop: CASSPGTGGRQPQHF. Full variable domain (rest looked up from reference TRBV2 and TRBJ1-5): EPEVTQTPSHQVTQMGQEVILRCVPISNHLYFYWYRQILGQKVEFLVSFYNNEISEKSEIFDDQFSVERPDGSNFTLKIRSTKLEDSAMYFCASSPGTGGRQPQHFGDGTRLSIL.

The chain links TRBV6-5 to TRBJ2-3; the D call from TCRdb, TRBD1, cannot be confirmed without DNA. CDR1 and CDR2 from the germline V gene are MNHEY and SVGAGI. The CDR3 spans 11 residues. CDR3 sequence: CASGAGSLQYF.

The CDR3 loop is CASSLAANNSPLHF. The V gene is TRBV7-2, the J gene TRBJ1-6. The CDR3 totals 14 residues. Germline V lookup: CDR1 SGHTA, CDR2 FQGNSA.

The J gene is TRBJ2-7, the V gene TRBV6-5; TCRdb names TRBD2, which stays unverified in the absence of DNA. The CDR3 is made up of 17 amino acids. CDR1 and CDR2 from the germline V gene are MNHEY and SVGAGI. CDR3 amino acids: CASSIGTSGGESYEQYF.

This chain connects TRBV27 to TRBJ1-4; as DNA is missing, the TRBD1 call by TCRdb cannot be tested. This CDR3 has 14 residues. Per the germline V gene, CDR1 is MNHEY and CDR2 is SMNVEV (reference sequence). CDR3 sequence: CASSPRQKKGKLFF.